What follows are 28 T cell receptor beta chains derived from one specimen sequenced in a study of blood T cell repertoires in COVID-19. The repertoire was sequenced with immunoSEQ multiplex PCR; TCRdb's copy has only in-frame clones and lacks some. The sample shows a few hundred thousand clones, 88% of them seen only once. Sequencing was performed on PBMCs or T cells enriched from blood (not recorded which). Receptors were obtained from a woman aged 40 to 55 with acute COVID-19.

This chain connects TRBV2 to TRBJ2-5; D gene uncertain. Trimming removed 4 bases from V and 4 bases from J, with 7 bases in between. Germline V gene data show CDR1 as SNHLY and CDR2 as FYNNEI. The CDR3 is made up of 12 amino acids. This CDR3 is CASSGSGETQYF. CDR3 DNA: TGTGCCAGCAGTGGGAGTGGAGAGACCCAGTACTTC.

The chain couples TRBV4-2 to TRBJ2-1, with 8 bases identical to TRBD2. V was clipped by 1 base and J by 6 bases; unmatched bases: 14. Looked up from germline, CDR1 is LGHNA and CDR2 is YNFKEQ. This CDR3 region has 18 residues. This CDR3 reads CASSQAKGVAGGGNEQFF. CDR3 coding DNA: TGTGCCAGCAGCCAAGCGAAGGGTGTGGCGGGGGGCGGCAATGAGCAGTTCTTC.

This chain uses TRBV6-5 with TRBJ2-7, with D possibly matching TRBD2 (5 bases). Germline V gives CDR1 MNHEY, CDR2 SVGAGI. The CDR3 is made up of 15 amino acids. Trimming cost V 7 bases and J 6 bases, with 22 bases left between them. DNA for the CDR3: TGTGCCAGCAAAGGACCGAGGGCACTCCTACCCGAGCAGTACGTC. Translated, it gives CASKGPRALLPEQYV.

CDR3 in amino acids: CASSPTGGANGYTF. Here the CDR3 DNA reads TGTGCCAGCAGTCCAACAGGGGGCGCGAATGGCTACACCTTC. V is TRBV27 and J is TRBJ1-2, with 9 positions matching TRBD1. J lost 6 bases, V lost 5 bases, and 7 bases had no gene match. The CDR3 consists of 14 residues. From germline, CDR1 is MNHEY and CDR2 SMNVEV (reference sequence).

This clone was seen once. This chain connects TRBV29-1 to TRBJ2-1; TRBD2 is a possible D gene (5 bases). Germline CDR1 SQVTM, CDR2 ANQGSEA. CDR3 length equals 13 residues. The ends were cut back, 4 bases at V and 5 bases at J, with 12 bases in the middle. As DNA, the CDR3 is TGCAGCGTTGGACTATTCAGGCACAATGAGCAGTTCTTC. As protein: CSVGLFRHNEQFF.

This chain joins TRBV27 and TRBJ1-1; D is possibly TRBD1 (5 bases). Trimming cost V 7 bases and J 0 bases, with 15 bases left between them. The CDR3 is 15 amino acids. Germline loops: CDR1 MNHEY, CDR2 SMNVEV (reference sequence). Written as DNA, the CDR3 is TGTGCCAGCACCACGGGGGACTCTTTGAACACTGAAGCTTTCTTT. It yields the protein CASTTGDSLNTEAFF.

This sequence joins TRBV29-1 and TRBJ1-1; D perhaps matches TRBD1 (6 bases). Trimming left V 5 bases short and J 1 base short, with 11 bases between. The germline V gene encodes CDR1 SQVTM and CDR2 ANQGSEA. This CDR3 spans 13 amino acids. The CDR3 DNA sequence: TGCAGCGTTTTGGGACAACGGAACACTGAAGCTTTCTTT. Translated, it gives CSVLGQRNTEAFF. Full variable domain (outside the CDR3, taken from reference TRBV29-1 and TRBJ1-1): SAVISQKPSRDICQRGTSLTIQCQVDSQVTMMFWYRQQPGQSLTLIATANQGSEATYESGFVIDKFPISRPNLTFSTLTVSNMSPEDSSIYLCSVLGQRNTEAFFGQGTRLTVV.

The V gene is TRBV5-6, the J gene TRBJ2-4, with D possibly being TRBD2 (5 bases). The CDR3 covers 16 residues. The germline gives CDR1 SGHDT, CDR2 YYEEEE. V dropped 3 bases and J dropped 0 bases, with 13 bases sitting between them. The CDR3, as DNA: TGTGCCAGCAGCTCTGGCGGGCTAGTAGCCAAAAACATTCAGTACTTC. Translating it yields CASSSGGLVAKNIQYF.

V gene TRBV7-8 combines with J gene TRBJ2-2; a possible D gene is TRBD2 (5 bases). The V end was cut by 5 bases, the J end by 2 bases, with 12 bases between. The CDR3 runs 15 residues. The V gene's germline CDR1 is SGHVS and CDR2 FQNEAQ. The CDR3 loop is CASSKSRGNTGELFF. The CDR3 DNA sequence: TGTGCCAGCAGCAAAAGCCGGGGTAACACCGGGGAGCTGTTTTTT.

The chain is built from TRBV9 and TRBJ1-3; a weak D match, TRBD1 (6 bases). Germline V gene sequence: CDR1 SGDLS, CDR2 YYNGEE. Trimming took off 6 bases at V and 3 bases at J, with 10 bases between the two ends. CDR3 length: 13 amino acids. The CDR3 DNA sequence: TGTGCCAGCAACAGGGACGGTGGAAACACCATATATTTT. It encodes CASNRDGGNTIYF.

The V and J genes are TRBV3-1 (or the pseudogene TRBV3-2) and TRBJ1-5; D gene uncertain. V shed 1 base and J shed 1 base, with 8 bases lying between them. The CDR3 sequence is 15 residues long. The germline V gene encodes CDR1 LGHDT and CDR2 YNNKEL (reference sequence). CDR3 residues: CASSQGRHSNQPQHF. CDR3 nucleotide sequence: TGTGCCAGCAGCCAAGGGCGGCACAGCAATCAGCCCCAGCATTTT.

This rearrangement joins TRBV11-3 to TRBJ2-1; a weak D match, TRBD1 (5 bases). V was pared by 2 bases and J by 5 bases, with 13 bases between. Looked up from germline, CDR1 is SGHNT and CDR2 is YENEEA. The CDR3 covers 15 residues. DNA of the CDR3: TGTGCCAGCAGCTTACGCCAGGGCGGAAACAATGAGCAGTTCTTC. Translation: CASSLRQGGNNEQFF.

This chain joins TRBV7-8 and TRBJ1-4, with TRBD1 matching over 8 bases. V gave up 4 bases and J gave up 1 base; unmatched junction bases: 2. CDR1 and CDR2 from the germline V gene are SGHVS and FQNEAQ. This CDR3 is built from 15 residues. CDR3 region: CASSSGQGTNEKLFF. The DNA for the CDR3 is TGTGCCAGCAGCTCCGGACAGGGAACTAATGAAAAACTGTTTTTT.

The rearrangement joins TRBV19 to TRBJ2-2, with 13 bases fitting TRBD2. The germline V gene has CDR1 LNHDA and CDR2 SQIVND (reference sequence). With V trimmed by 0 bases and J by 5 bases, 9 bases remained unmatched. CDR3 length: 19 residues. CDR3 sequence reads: CASSIDRTSGGITTGELFF. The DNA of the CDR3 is TGTGCCAGTAGTATAGACCGGACTAGCGGGGGTATTACGACCGGGGAGCTGTTTTTT.

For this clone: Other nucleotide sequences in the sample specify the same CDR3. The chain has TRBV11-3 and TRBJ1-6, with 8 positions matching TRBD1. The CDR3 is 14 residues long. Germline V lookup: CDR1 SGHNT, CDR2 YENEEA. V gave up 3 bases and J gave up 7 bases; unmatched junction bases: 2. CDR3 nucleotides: TGTGCCAGCAGCTTTGGACAGGGAAATTCACCCCTCCACTTT. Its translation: CASSFGQGNSPLHF.

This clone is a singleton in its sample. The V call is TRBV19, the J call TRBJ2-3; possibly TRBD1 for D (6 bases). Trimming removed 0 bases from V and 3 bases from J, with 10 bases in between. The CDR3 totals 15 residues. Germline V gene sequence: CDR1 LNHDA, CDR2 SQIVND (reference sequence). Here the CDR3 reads CASSIESRGTDTQYF. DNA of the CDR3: TGTGCCAGTAGTATAGAGAGCAGGGGAACAGATACGCAGTATTTT.

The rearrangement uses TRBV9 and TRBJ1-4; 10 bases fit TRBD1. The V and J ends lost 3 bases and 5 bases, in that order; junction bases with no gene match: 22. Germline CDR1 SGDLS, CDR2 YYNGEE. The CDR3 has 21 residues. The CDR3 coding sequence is TGTGCCAGCAGCGGCGACCTACGGACAGGGGGGCCTGTCGGAATGAATGAAAAACTGTTTTTT. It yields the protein CASSGDLRTGGPVGMNEKLFF.

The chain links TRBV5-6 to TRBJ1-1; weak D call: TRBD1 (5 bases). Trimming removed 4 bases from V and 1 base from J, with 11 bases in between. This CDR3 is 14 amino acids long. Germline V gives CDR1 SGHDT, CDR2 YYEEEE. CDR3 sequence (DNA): TGTGCCAGCAGCCTCACAGACAGGAACACTGAAGCTTTCTTT. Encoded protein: CASSLTDRNTEAFF.

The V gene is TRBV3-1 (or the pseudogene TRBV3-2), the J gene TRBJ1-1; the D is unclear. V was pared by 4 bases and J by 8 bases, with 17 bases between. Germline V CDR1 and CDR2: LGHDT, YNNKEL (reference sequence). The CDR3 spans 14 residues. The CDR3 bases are TGTGCCAGCAGCCGCCACGACGCAGGCCTAGAAGCTTTCTTT. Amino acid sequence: CASSRHDAGLEAFF.

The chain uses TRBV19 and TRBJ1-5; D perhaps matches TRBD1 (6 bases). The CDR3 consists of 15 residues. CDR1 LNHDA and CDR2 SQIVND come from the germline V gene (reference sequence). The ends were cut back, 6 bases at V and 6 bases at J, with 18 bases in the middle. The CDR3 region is CASRGSNRVGQPQHF. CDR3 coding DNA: TGTGCCAGTAGGGGCTCGAACAGGGTTGGTCAGCCCCAGCATTTT.

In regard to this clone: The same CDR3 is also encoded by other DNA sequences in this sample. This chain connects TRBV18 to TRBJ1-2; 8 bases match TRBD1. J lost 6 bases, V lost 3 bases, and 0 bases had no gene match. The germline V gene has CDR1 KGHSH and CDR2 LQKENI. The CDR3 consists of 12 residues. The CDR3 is CASSPTGDGYTF. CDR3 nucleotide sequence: TGTGCCAGCTCACCGACAGGGGATGGCTACACCTTC.

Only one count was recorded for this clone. CDR3 sequence (DNA): TGTGCCAGCAGCCAAGGGATCAGGGTGGACACCGGGGAGCTGTTTTTT. Translation: CASSQGIRVDTGELFF. The chain couples TRBV4-2 to TRBJ2-2; weak D call: TRBD1 (5 bases). CDR3 size: 16 residues. Germline V gives CDR1 LGHNA, CDR2 YNFKEQ. Trimming took off 1 base at V and 3 bases at J, with 12 bases between the two ends.

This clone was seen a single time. In DNA, the CDR3 is TGCGCCAGCATGGTCGGACAGGGTGGCCAAGAGACCCAGTACTTC. Its translation is CASMVGQGGQETQYF. The chain employs TRBV5-1 and TRBJ2-5; 8 positions agree with TRBD1. Germline V CDR1 and CDR2: SGHRS, YFSETQ. V lost 6 bases and J lost 1; bases outside the gene matches: 8. This CDR3 is 15 amino acids long.

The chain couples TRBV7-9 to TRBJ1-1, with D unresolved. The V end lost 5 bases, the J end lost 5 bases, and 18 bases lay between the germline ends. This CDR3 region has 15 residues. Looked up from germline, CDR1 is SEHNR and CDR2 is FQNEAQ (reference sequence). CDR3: CASSRAGGLGTEAFF. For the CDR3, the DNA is TGTGCCAGCAGCCGCGCTGGAGGGTTGGGTACTGAAGCTTTCTTT.

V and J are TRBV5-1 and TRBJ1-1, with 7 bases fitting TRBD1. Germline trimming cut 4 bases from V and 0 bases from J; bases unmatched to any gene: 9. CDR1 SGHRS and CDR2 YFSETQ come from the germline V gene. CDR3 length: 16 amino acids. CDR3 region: CASSHQGQPMNTEAFF. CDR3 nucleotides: TGCGCCAGCAGCCACCAGGGACAGCCTATGAACACTGAAGCTTTCTTT. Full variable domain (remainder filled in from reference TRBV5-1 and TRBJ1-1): KAGVTQTPRYLIKTRGQQVTLSCSPISGHRSVSWYQQTPGQGLQFLFEYFSETQRNKGNFPGRFSGRQFSNSRSEMNVSTLELGDSALYLCASSHQGQPMNTEAFFGQGTRLTVV.

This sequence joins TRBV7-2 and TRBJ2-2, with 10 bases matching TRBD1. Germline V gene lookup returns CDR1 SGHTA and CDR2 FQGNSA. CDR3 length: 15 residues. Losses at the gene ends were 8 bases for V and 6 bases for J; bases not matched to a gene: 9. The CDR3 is CASRKGTGAPGELFF. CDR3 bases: TGTGCCAGCCGGAAGGGGACAGGGGCCCCCGGGGAGCTGTTTTTT.

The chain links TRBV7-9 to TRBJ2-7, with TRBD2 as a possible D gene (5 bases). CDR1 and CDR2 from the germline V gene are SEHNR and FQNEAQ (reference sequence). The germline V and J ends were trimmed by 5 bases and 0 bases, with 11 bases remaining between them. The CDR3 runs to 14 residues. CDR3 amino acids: CASSRGGSSYEQYF. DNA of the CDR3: TGTGCCAGCAGCCGGGGTGGCAGCTCCTACGAGCAGTACTTC.

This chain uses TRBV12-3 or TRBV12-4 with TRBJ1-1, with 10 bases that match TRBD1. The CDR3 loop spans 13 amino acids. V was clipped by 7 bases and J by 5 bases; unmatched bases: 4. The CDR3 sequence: CASTSDRGTEAFF. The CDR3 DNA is TGTGCCAGCACCTCGGACAGGGGGACTGAAGCTTTCTTT.